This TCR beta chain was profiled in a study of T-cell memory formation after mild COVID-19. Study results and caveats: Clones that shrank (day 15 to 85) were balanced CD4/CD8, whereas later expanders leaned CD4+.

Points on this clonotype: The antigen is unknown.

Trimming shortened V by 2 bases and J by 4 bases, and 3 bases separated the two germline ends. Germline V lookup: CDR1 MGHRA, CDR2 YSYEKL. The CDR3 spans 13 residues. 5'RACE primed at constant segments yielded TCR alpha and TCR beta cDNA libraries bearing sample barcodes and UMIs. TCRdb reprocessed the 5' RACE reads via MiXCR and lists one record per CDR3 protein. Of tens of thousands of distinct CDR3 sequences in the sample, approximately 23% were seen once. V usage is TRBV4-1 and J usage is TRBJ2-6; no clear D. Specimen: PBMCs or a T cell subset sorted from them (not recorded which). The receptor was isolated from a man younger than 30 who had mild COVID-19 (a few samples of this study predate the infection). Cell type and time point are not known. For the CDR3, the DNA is TGCGCCAGCAGCCAACCAGGGGCCAACGTCCTGACTTTC. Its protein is CASSQPGANVLTF.